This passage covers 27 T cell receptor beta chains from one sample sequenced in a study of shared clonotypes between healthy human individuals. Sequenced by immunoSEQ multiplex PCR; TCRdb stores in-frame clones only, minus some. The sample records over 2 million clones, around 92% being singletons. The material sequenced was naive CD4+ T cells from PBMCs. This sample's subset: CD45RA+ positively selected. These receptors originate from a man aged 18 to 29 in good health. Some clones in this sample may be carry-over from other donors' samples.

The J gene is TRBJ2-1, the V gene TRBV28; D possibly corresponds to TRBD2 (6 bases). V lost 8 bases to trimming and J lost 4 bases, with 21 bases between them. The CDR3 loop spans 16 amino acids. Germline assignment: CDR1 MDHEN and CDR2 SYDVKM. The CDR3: CASSSGPGAGYNEQFF. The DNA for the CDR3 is TGTGCCAGCTCATCCGGACCGGGAGCCGGATACAATGAGCAGTTCTTC.

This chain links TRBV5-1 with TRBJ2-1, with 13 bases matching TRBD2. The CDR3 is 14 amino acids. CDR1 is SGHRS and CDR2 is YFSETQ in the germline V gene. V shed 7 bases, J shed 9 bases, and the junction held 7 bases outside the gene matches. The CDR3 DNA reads TGCGCCAGCGTAAGGACTAGCGGGAGTCGTGAGCAGTTCTTC. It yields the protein CASVRTSGSREQFF. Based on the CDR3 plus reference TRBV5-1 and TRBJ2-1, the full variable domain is KAGVTQTPRYLIKTRGQQVTLSCSPISGHRSVSWYQQTPGQGLQFLFEYFSETQRNKGNFPGRFSGRQFSNSRSEMNVSTLELGDSALYLCASVRTSGSREQFFGPGTRLTVL.

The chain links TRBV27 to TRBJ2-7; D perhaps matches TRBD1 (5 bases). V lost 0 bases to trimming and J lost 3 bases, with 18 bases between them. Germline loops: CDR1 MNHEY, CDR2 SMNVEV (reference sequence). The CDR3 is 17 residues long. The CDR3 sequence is CASSLSLSFRVGYEQYF. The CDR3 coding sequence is TGTGCCAGCAGTTTATCGCTGTCATTCAGGGTAGGCTACGAGCAGTACTTC.

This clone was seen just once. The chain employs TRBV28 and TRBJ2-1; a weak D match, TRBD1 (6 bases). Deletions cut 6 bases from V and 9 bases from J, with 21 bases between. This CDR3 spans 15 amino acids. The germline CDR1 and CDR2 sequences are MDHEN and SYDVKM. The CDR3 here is CASSRVGITGIEQFF. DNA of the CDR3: TGTGCCAGCAGCCGAGTGGGGATAACAGGGATTGAGCAGTTCTTC.

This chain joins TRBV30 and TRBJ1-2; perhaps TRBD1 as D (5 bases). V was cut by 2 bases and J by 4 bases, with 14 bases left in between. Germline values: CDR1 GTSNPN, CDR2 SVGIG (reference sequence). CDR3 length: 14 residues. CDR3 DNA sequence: TGTGCCTGGAGTAATGACAGCCCATCCTATGGCTACACCTTC. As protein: CAWSNDSPSYGYTF.

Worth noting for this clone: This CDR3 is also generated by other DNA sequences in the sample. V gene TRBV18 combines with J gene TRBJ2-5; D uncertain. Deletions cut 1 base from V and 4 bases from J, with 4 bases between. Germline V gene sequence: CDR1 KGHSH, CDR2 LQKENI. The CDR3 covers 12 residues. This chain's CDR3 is CASSPRAETQYF. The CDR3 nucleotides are TGTGCCAGCTCACCACGCGCAGAGACCCAGTACTTC.

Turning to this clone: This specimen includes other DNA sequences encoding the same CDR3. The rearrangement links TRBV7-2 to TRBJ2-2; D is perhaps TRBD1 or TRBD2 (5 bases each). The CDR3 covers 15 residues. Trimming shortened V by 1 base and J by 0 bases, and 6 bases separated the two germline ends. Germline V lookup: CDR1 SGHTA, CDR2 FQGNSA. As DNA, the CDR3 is TGTGCCAGCAGCTTAGGAGGGGCGAACACCGGGGAGCTGTTTTTT. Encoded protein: CASSLGGANTGELFF. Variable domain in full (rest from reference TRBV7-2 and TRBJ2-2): GAGVSQSPSNKVTEKGKDVELRCDPISGHTALYWYRQSLGQGLEFLIYFQGNSAPDKSGLPSDRFSAERTGGSVSTLTIQRTQQEDSAVYLCASSLGGANTGELFFGEGSRLTVL.

The CDR3 DNA sequence: TGCAGTACCAAACATCGGGACTCTGCGTACTTC. It encodes CSTKHRDSAYF. J is TRBJ2-7 and V is TRBV20-1; TRBD2 might be the D (6 bases). The CDR3 consists of 11 residues. Germline CDR1 reads DFQATT; CDR2 reads SNEGSKA (reference sequence). V was clipped by 8 bases and J by 12 bases, with 20 bases between them.

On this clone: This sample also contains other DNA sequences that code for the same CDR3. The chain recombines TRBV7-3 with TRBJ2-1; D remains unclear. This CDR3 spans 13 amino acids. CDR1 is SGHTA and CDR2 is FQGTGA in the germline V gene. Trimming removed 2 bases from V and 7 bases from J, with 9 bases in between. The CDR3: CASSLGLRNEQFF. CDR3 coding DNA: TGTGCCAGCAGCTTAGGATTACGGAATGAGCAGTTCTTC.

CDR3 nucleotide sequence: TGCGCCAGCAGTGAGTTTAGGGGGGCACCCTACGAGCAGTACTTC. The encoded protein is CASSEFRGAPYEQYF. The chain uses TRBV10-2 and TRBJ2-7; D possibly matches TRBD1 or TRBD2 (6 bases each). V lost 1 base, J lost 2 bases, and 12 bases lay in between. CDR3 length: 15 amino acids. CDR1 is WSHSY and CDR2 is SAAADI in the germline V gene.

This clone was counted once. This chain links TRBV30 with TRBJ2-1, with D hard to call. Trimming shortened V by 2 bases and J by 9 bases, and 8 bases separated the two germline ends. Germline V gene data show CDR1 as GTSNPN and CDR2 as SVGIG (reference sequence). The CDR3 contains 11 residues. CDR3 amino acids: CAWSSETEQFF. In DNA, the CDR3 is TGTGCCTGGAGTTCCGAGACTGAGCAGTTCTTC. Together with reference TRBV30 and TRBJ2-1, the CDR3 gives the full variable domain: SQTIHQWPATLVQPVGSPLSLECTVEGTSNPNLYWYRQAAGRGLQLLFYSVGIGQISSEVPQNLSASRPQDRQFILSSKKLLLSDSGFYLCAWSSETEQFFGPGTRLTVL.

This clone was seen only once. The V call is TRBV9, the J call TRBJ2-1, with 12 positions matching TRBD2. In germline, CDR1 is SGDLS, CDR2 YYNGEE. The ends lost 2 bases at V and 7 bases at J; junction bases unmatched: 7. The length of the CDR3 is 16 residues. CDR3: CASSVRWTSGKNEQFF. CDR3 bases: TGTGCCAGCAGCGTTCGGTGGACTAGCGGGAAAAATGAGCAGTTCTTC.

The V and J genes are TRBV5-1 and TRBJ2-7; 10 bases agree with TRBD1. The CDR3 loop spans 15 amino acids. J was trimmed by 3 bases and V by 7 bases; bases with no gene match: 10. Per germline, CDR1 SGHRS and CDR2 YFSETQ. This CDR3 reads CASARTGTGVYEQYF. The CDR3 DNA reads TGCGCCAGCGCACGCACCGGGACAGGGGTCTACGAGCAGTACTTC.

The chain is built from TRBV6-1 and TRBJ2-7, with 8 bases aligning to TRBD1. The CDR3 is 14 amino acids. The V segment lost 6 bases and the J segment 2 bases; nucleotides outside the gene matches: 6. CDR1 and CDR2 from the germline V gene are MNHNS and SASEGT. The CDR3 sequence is CASSRTGLAYEQYF. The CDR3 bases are TGTGCCAGCAGCCGGACAGGGTTGGCCTACGAGCAGTACTTC.

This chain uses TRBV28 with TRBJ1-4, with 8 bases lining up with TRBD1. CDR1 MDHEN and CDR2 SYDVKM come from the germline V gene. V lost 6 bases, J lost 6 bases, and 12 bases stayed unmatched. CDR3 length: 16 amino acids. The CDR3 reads CASSPSTGTGHEKLFF. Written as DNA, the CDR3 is TGTGCCAGCAGCCCTAGCACCGGGACAGGACATGAAAAACTGTTTTTT.

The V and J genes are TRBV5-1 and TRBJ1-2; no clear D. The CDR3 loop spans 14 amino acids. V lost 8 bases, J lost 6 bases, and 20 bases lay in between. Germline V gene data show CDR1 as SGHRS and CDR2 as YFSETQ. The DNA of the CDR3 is TGCGCCAGTACGAGGTCCCCCAACAGCGATGGCTACACCTTC. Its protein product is CASTRSPNSDGYTF.

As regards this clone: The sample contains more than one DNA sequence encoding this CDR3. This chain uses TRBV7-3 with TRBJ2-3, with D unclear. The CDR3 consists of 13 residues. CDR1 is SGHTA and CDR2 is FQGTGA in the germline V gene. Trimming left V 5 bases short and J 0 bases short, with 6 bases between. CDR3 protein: CASSESSTDTQYF. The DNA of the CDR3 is TGTGCCAGCAGCGAATCTAGCACAGATACGCAGTATTTT.

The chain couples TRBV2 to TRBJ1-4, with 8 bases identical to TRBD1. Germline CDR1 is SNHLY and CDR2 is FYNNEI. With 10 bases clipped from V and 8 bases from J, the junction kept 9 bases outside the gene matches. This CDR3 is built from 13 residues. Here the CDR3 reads CATTGTGGEKLFF. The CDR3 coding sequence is TGTGCCACAACCGGGACAGGAGGCGAAAAACTGTTTTTT.

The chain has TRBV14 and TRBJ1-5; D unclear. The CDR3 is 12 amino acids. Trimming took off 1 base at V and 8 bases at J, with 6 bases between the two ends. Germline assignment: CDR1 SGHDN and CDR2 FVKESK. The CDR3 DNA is TGTGCCAGCAGCCAAGGATATGAGCCCCAGCATTTT. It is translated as CASSQGYEPQHF.

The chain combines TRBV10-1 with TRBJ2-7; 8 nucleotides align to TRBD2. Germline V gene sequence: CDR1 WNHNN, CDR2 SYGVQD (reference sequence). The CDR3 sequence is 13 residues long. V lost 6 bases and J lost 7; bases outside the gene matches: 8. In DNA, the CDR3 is TGCGCCAGCAGCTTAGCGGGATCGAGGGAGCAGTACTTC. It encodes CASSLAGSREQYF.

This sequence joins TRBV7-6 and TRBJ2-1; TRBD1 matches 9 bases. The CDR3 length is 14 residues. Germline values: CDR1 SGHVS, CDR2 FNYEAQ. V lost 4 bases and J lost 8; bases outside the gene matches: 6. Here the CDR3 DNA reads TGTGCCAGCAGCTACGGGACAGGGAACCATGAGCAGTTCTTC. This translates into CASSYGTGNHEQFF.

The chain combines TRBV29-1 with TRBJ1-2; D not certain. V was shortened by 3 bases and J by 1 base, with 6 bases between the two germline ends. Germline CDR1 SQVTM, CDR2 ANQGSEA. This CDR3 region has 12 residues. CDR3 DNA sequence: TGCAGCGTTGACAGGTATAACTATGGCTACACCTTC. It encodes CSVDRYNYGYTF.

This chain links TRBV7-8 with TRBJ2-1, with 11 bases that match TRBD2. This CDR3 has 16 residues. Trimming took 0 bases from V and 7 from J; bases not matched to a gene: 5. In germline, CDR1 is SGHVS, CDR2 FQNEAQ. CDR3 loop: CASSLASGRAWNEQFF. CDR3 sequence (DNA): TGTGCCAGCAGCTTAGCTAGCGGGAGGGCCTGGAATGAGCAGTTCTTC.

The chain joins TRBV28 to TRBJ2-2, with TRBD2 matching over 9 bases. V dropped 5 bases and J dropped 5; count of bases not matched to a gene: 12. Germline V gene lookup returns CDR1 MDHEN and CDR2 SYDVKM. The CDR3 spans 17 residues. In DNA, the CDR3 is TGTGCCAGCAGTCCAGGCCCGCTAGCGGGAAAAACCGGGGAGCTGTTTTTT. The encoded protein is CASSPGPLAGKTGELFF.

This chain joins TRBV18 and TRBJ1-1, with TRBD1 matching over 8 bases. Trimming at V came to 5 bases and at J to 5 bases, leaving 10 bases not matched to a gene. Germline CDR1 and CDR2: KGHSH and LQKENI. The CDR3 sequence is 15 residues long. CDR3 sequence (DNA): TGTGCCAGCTCAACGTCTTACAGGGGGGAAACTGAAGCTTTCTTT. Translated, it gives CASSTSYRGETEAFF.

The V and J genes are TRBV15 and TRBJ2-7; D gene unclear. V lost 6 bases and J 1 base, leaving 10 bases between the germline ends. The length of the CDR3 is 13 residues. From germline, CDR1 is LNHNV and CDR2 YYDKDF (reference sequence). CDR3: CATRNTPSYEQYF. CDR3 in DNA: TGTGCCACCAGGAACACGCCATCCTACGAGCAGTACTTC.

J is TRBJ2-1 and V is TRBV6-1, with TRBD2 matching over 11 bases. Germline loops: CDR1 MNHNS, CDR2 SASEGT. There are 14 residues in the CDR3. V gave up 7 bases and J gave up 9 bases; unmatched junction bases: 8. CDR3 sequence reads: CASNVAGGLFEQFF. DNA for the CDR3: TGTGCCAGCAATGTAGCGGGAGGGCTATTTGAGCAGTTCTTC.